A selection of T cell receptor beta chains follows, all from one sample in a study of T cells in Graves' hyperthyroidism and ophthalmopathy. TCRdb called the multiplex PCR reads again in MiXCR, with one record for every CDR3 protein. This table holds about 680,000 distinct CDR3 sequences, just over 35% found once. Sequenced input: blood. These receptors all stem from a woman aged 40 to 50 with Graves' hyperthyroidism. CDR3s include the opening cysteine and the closing phenylalanine or tryptophan. The D gene is left open where the match is weak. A clone size is listed for some rows: how often the clone was seen (once, few, many), or a class if it is expanded.

clone size: few
V gene: TRBV12-3/TRBV12-4
J gene: TRBJ2-2
D gene: -
CDR3 DNA: TGTGCCAGCAGGGATACAGGGACCGGGGAGCTGTTTTTT
CDR3 protein: CASRDTGTGELFF

clone size: -
V gene: TRBV7-2
J gene: TRBJ2-3
D gene: -
CDR3 DNA: TGTGCCAGCAGCTTAGCGTTTTTCACAGATACGCAGTATTTT
CDR3 protein: CASSLAFFTDTQYF

clone size: -
V gene: TRBV12-3/TRBV12-4
J gene: TRBJ2-6
D gene: TRBD1
CDR3 DNA: TGTGCCAGCAGTCGGCCGGGACAGGGCTTCTCTGGGGCCAACGTCCTGACTTTC
CDR3 protein: CASSRPGQGFSGANVLTF

clone size: many
V gene: TRBV29-1
J gene: TRBJ1-2
D gene: -
CDR3 DNA: TGCAGCGTTGGGGGGGGCTCCTTTGATGGCTACACCTTC
CDR3 protein: CSVGGGSFDGYTF

clone size: -
V gene: TRBV5-4
J gene: TRBJ2-7
D gene: -
CDR3 DNA: TGTGCCAGCAGCCCCGGGACCCCCTCCTCCTACGAGCAGTACTTC
CDR3 protein: CASSPGTPSSYEQYF

clone size: many
V gene: TRBV16
J gene: TRBJ1-2
D gene: -
CDR3 DNA: TGTGCCAGCAGCGACGACAGACGCGGTGGCTACACCTTC
CDR3 protein: CASSDDRRGGYTF

clone size: -
V gene: TRBV7-9
J gene: TRBJ1-3
D gene: TRBD1
CDR3 DNA: TGTGCCAGCAGTACCGGGACAGGGGCGAGCTCTGGAAACACCATATATTTT
CDR3 protein: CASSTGTGASSGNTIYF

clone size: -
V gene: TRBV29-1
J gene: TRBJ2-7
D gene: TRBD1
CDR3 DNA: TGCAGCAGCCCAAGAAAGGACAGGGGGTCCTACGAGCAGTACTTC
CDR3 protein: CSSPRKDRGSYEQYF

clone size: -
V gene: TRBV5-1
J gene: TRBJ2-2
D gene: -
CDR3 DNA: TGCGCCAGCAGCCAAGATGGAGACAGGAACACCGGGGAGCTGTTTTTT
CDR3 protein: CASSQDGDRNTGELFF

clone size: many
V gene: TRBV7-2
J gene: TRBJ1-2
D gene: -
CDR3 DNA: TGTGCCAGCAGCTCCCACAGGGAAAACTATGGCTACACCTTC
CDR3 protein: CASSSHRENYGYTF

clone size: -
V gene: TRBV20-1
J gene: TRBJ1-2
D gene: -
CDR3 DNA: TGCAGTGCTAGAGATCGGCTAAGACCCGGACGGGCAGAGTATGGCTACACCTTC
CDR3 protein: CSARDRLRPGRAEYGYTF

clone size: -
V gene: TRBV20-1
J gene: TRBJ1-1
D gene: -
CDR3 DNA: TGCAGTGCTAGAGTAATAAGTTTTGACACGGGGGCTTTCTTT
CDR3 protein: CSARVISFDTGAFF

clone size: many
V gene: TRBV5-1
J gene: TRBJ1-1
D gene: -
CDR3 DNA: TGCGCCAGCAGCTCCGAAGGGGCAGCTTTCTTT
CDR3 protein: CASSSEGAAFF

clone size: -
V gene: TRBV6-5
J gene: TRBJ2-7
D gene: -
CDR3 DNA: TGTGCCAGCAGTTACGAGCTGTACGAGCAGTACTTC
CDR3 protein: CASSYELYEQYF

clone size: many
V gene: TRBV19
J gene: TRBJ1-6
D gene: -
CDR3 DNA: TGTGCCAGTAGTAAAAATCTGGGCCAGGGAGCTTCACCCCTCCACTTT
CDR3 protein: CASSKNLGQGASPLHF

clone size: -
V gene: TRBV12-3/TRBV12-4
J gene: TRBJ1-2
D gene: -
CDR3 DNA: TGTGCCAGCAGTCCGTCAGGGAGGGAGGGCTATGGCTACACCTTC
CDR3 protein: CASSPSGREGYGYTF

clone size: -
V gene: TRBV7-2
J gene: TRBJ1-5
D gene: TRBD1
CDR3 DNA: TGTGCCAGCACCCCTCTTGACAGGGGGCTGTTTCAGCCCCAGCATTTT
CDR3 protein: CASTPLDRGLFQPQHF

clone size: many
V gene: TRBV12-3/TRBV12-4
J gene: TRBJ1-1
D gene: -
CDR3 DNA: TGTGCCAGCAGTTTCGACAGAACCGAAGCTTTCTTT
CDR3 protein: CASSFDRTEAFF

clone size: -
V gene: TRBV6-5
J gene: TRBJ1-2
D gene: -
CDR3 DNA: TGTGCCAGCAGTTACCGCGACCCGAGCTATGGCTACACCTTC
CDR3 protein: CASSYRDPSYGYTF

clone size: -
V gene: TRBV10-2
J gene: TRBJ1-1
D gene: -
CDR3 DNA: TGCGCCGCCAGGGCCACTGAAGCTTTCTTT
CDR3 protein: CAARATEAFF

clone size: few
V gene: TRBV7-9
J gene: TRBJ1-1
D gene: TRBD1
CDR3 DNA: TGTGCCAGCAGCACCGGGACAGCCGATCCGAACACTGAAGCTTTCTTT
CDR3 protein: CASSTGTADPNTEAFF

clone size: -
V gene: TRBV14
J gene: TRBJ2-7
D gene: TRBD1
CDR3 DNA: TGTGCCAGCAGCTTGTCGGGACAGACCTCCTACGAGCAGTACTTC
CDR3 protein: CASSLSGQTSYEQYF

clone size: many
V gene: TRBV3-1
J gene: TRBJ1-6
D gene: TRBD1
CDR3 DNA: TGTGCCAGCAGCCAAGACGGGACAGTTCCCCTCCACTTT
CDR3 protein: CASSQDGTVPLHF